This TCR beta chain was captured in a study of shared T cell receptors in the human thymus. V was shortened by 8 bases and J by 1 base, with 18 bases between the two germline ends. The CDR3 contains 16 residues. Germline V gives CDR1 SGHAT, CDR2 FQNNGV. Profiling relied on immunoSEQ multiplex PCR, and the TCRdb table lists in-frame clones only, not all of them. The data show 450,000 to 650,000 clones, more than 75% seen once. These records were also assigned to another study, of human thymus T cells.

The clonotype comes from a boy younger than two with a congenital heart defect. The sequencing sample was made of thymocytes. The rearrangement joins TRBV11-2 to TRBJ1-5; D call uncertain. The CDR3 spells CASRSIARRSNQPQHF. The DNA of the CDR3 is TGTGCCAGCCGATCCATCGCTAGGCGGAGCAATCAGCCCCAGCATTTT.